What follows describes a single T cell receptor beta chain. Its antigen is not identified. This CDR3 has 17 amino acids. Trimming cost V 5 bases and J 0 bases, with 14 bases left between them. Germline V CDR1 and CDR2: MNHEY, SVGAGI. The entry originates in a study of molecular identifiers for immune sequencing clone quantification. General study results and limits: In cases of identical TCR molecules sharing a barcode, highly expanded clone sizes could be underestimated.

MiXCR, run by TCRdb on the PCR reads, gives a single entry per CDR3 protein. Of 70,000 to 90,000 distinct CDR3 sequences in the sample, around 20% were seen once. The gene calls are TRBV6-5 and TRBJ2-6; no clear D gene. The sample taken for sequencing was naive CD8+ T cells from blood, with Jurkat cell RNA spiked in. As for subset: FACS-sorted CD8+CD4-CCR7+CD45RA+ naive T cells. This receptor was identified in a human donor in good health. Some libraries in this study had Jurkat cell RNA spiked in. As DNA, the CDR3 is TGTGCCAGCAGTAGTTGGGCCGAAATCTCTGGGGCCAACGTCCTGACTTTC. As protein: CASSSWAEISGANVLTF.